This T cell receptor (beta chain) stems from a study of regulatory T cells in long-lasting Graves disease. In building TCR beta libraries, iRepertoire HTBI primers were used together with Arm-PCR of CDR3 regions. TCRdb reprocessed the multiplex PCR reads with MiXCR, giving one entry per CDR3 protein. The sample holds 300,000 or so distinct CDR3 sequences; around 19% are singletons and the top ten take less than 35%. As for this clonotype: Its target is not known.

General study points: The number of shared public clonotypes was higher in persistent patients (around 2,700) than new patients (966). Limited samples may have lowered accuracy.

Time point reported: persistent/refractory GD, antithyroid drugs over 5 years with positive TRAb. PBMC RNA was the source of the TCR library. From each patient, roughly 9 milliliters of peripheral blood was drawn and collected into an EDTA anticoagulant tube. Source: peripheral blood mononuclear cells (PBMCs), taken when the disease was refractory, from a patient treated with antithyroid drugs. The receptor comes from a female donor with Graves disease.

CDR3 protein: CASSQLRPNRSGNTIYF. The CDR3 nucleotides read TGTGCCAGCAGCCAATTGAGACCTAACCGCTCTGGAAACACCATATATTTT. The chain employs TRBV16 and TRBJ1-3; D gene uncertain. Trimming took 1 base from V and 0 from J, leaving 13 bases between them. The CDR3 is made up of 17 amino acids. Germline-derived CDR1 and CDR2 are KGHSY and FQNENV.